Listed below are T cell receptor beta chains from one sample, sequenced in a study of T cells after yellow fever vaccination. Each CDR3 protein is one row after TCRdb ran MiXCR on the 5' RACE reads. Of a few hundred thousand distinct CDR3 sequences listed, around 3.6% are singletons. The sample consisted of PBMCs, taken on the day of the yellow fever booster vaccination. Receptor source: a man between 18 and 29 years old who received the YFV17D yellow fever vaccine. CDR3s include the opening cysteine and the closing phenylalanine or tryptophan. A D gene is named only where the DNA matches it firmly. Clone size is given for some rows only: seen once, a few or many times, or a class if the clone is expanded.

j_call clone_size v_call d_call cdr3_aa cdr3_nt
TRBJ2-7 many TRBV7-9 TRBD1 CASSSGQGAFSYEQYF TGTGCCAGCAGCTCCGGACAGGGGGCCTTCTCCTACGAGCAGTACTTC
TRBJ2-7 many TRBV12-3/TRBV12-4 TRBD1 CASTDRRTGGQIF TGTGCCAGCACCGATCGTAGGACAGGGGGCCAGATCTTC
TRBJ2-6 few TRBV12-3/TRBV12-4 TRBD1 CASTPGDRLGGGANVLTF TGTGCCAGCACCCCTGGGGACAGGCTCGGGGGTGGGGCCAACGTCCTGACTTTC
TRBJ2-5 few TRBV28 TRBD2 CASSSAGASGASQETQYF TGTGCCAGCAGTAGCGCAGGGGCTAGCGGGGCCAGCCAAGAGACCCAGTACTTC
TRBJ2-7 few TRBV3-1 - CASSQESDTKQYF TGTGCCAGCAGCCAAGAATCGGACACTAAGCAGTACTTC
TRBJ1-1 - TRBV28 - CASSLRLSGTEAFF TGTGCCAGCAGTTTAAGACTCTCGGGCACTGAAGCTTTCTTT
TRBJ2-3 - TRBV9 TRBD1 CASSKGQGAKSDTQYF TGTGCCAGCAGCAAGGGACAGGGGGCGAAGTCAGATACGCAGTATTTT
TRBJ1-1 - TRBV9 TRBD1 CASSVDRGLDTEAFF TGTGCCAGCAGCGTCGACAGGGGGCTGGACACTGAAGCTTTCTTT
TRBJ2-7 many TRBV12-5 - CASGSTDRDYEQYF TGTGCTAGTGGTTCGACGGACAGAGACTACGAGCAGTACTTC
TRBJ2-2 many TRBV28 TRBD2 CASSSGLAGYTGELFF TGTGCCAGCAGTTCCGGACTAGCGGGGTACACCGGGGAGCTGTTTTTT
TRBJ1-6 - TRBV12-3/TRBV12-4 - CASSFAGAQTPLHF TGTGCCAGCAGTTTCGCAGGGGCCCAAACCCCCCTCCACTTT
TRBJ2-3 many TRBV13 - CASSLTLDTQYF TGTGCCAGCAGCTTAACTTTAGATACGCAGTATTTT
TRBJ1-4 - TRBV7-6 - CASSLGGGVAEKLFF TGTGCCAGCAGCTTAGGCGGAGGTGTCGCTGAAAAACTGTTTTTT
TRBJ2-1 - TRBV20-1 TRBD2 CSARDISGGLNEQFF TGCAGTGCTAGAGATATTAGCGGGGGTTTAAATGAGCAGTTCTTC
TRBJ1-4 many TRBV12-3/TRBV12-4 - CASSVFLAQGEKLFF TGTGCCAGCAGTGTGTTTCTGGCGCAGGGTGAAAAACTGTTTTTT
TRBJ1-4 few TRBV7-2 - CASSFTAYREVLFF TGTGCCAGCAGCTTTACCGCTTACAGGGAAGTGCTGTTTTTT